The following is a TCR beta chain sequence with its context. The data originate from a study of blood T cell repertoires in COVID-19. Across the whole study: The United States, Italy and Spain provided the acute and convalescent COVID-19 samples. T cells, B-cell-depleted T cells, or PBMCs provided the cDNA or gDNA that served as material.

The CDR3 has 16 residues. Trimming cost V 5 bases and J 2 bases, with 15 bases left between them. Germline CDR1 reads SEHNR; CDR2 reads FQNEAQ (reference sequence). Original processing methods: Reference gene primer amplification yielded estimated nucleated cell counts. Some clones are missing from TCRdb's copy, which holds only in-frame ones; the method was immunoSEQ multiplex PCR. V and J calls and clone size are as listed in that table; D and trimming were resolved from the DNA. The sample includes 270,000 or so clones, approximately 86% of them seen just once. The chain uses TRBV7-9 and TRBJ2-2, with D tentatively TRBD1 (6 bases). The TCR comes from a middle-aged man with active or convalescent COVID-19. Sequencing input: peripheral blood. CDR3 nucleotides: TGTGCCAGCAGCCGGACTGGGACAACTAACACCGGGGAGCTGTTTTTT. It specifies CASSRTGTTNTGELFF. The variable domain in full, with the rest retrieved from reference TRBV7-9 and TRBJ2-2, is DTGVSQNPRHKITKRGQNVTFRCDPISEHNRLYWYRQTLGQGPEFLTYFQNEAQLEKSRLLSDRFSAERPKGSFSTLEIQRTEQGDSAMYLCASSRTGTTNTGELFFGEGSRLTVL.